A single T cell receptor beta chain is shown here with its context. Its target is not known. V lost 3 bases, J lost 8 bases, and 15 bases lay in between. The V gene's germline CDR1 is SGHRS and CDR2 YFSETQ. The CDR3 has 14 residues. The PCR used 60 Vbeta and 13 Jbeta primers. Some clones are missing from TCRdb's copy, which holds only in-frame ones; the method was immunoSEQ multiplex PCR. This table has about 55,000 clones, 82% appearing once. This record comes from a study of cytomegalovirus exposure and HLA in healthy donors. The study's findings and limits: The only immune exposure information that was available was CMV serostatus.

V is TRBV5-1 and J is TRBJ2-1; D gene unclear. Material for sequencing was PBMCs. This receptor was taken from a man aged 25 to 40 in good health and CMV-seronegative. CDR3 region: CASSSGQSVDEQFF. The CDR3 DNA reads TGCGCCAGCAGCTCGGGTCAGTCGGTGGATGAGCAGTTCTTC.